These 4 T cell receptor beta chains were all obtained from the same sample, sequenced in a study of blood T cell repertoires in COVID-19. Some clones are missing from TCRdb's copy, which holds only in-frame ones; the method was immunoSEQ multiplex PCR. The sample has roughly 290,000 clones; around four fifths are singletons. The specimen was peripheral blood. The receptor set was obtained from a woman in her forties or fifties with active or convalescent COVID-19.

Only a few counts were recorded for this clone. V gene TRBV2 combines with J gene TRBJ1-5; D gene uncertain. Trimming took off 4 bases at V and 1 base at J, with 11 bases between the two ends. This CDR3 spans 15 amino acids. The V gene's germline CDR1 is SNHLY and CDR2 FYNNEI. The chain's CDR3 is CASSGRSLSNQPQHF. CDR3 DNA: TGTGCCAGCAGTGGCAGGTCTTTGAGCAATCAGCCCCAGCATTTT. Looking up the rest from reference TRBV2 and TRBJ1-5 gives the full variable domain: EPEVTQTPSHQVTQMGQEVILRCVPISNHLYFYWYRQILGQKVEFLVSFYNNEISEKSEIFDDQFSVERPDGSNFTLKIRSTKLEDSAMYFCASSGRSLSNQPQHFGDGTRLSIL.

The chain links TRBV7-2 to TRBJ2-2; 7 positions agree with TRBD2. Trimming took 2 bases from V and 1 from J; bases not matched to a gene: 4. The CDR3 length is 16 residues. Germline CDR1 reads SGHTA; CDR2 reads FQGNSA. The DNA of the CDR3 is TGTGCCAGCAGCTTATCTAGCGGCTTGAACACCGGGGAGCTGTTTTTT. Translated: CASSLSSGLNTGELFF.

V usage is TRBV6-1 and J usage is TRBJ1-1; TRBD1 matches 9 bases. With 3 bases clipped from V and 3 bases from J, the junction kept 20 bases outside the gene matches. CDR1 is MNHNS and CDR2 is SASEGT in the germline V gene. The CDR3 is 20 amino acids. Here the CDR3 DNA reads TGTGCCAGCAGTGATAGCGGGACAGGGAGTGTTCGGGAGCGGGACACTGAAGCTTTCTTT. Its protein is CASSDSGTGSVRERDTEAFF.

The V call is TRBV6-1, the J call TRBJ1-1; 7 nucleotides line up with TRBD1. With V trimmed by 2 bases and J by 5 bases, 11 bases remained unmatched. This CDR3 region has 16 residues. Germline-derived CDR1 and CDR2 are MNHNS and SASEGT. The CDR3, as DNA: TGTGCCAGCAGTGAAAAGGGGGCTAGTTTTGGGACTGAAGCTTTCTTT. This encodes CASSEKGASFGTEAFF.